What follows are 10 T cell receptor beta chains derived from one specimen sequenced in a study of T cell responses to AZD1222 COVID-19 vaccine (dated by TCRdb to the early 2020s). Libraries were constructed by the immunoSEQ multiplex PCR assay. TCRdb stores this immuneACCESS table with in-frame sequences only. Part of the clones is absent; in the studies checked, under half of the shortfall reflects unresolved V genes, and no reason is known for the rest. The sample includes around 89,000 clones, with approximately 90% observed a single time. Together, the top ten hold about 6.1% of the sample. Interpreted using the paper, the time point label stands for: about 28 days (+/-7) after the second vaccine dose. The sample was peripheral blood, taken 28 days after the second AZD1222 dose. These receptor sequences come from an adult who received the AZD1222 COVID-19 vaccine.

The V gene is TRBV7-3, the J gene TRBJ1-5; D is uncertain. The CDR3 is 15 residues long. CDR1 is SGHTA, CDR2 FQGTGA, per germline. The V end was cut by 5 bases, the J end by 4 bases, with 15 bases between. The CDR3 loop is CASSPPDAANQPQHF. CDR3 bases: TGTGCCAGCAGCCCCCCCGATGCGGCAAATCAGCCCCAGCATTTT.

The rearrangement links TRBV7-2 to TRBJ1-2; D may be TRBD1 (6 bases). The CDR3 totals 13 residues. Germline-derived CDR1 and CDR2 are SGHTA and FQGNSA. Trimming took 5 bases from V and 2 from J, leaving 9 bases between them. The CDR3, as DNA: TGTGCCAGCAGCACTACAGGGAACTATGGCTACACCTTC. The encoded protein is CASSTTGNYGYTF.

The chain is built from TRBV5-8 and TRBJ1-2, with 7 bases fitting TRBD1. The CDR3 runs 14 residues. J lost 3 bases, V lost 4 bases, and 6 bases had no gene match. CDR1 SGHTS and CDR2 YDEGEE come from the germline V gene. The CDR3 loop reads CASSGLQGYYGYTF. The CDR3 DNA reads as TGTGCCAGCAGCGGATTACAGGGGTACTATGGCTACACCTTC.

The rearrangement joins TRBV5-8 to TRBJ1-2; D uncertain. The CDR3 spans 15 residues. From germline, CDR1 is SGHTS and CDR2 YDEGEE. The ends were cut back, 1 base at V and 7 bases at J, with 17 bases in the middle. CDR3 sequence reads: CASSLPGNSPSGYTF. The DNA of the CDR3 is TGTGCCAGCAGCTTGCCCGGGAATTCTCCGTCTGGCTACACCTTC.

V usage is TRBV18 and J usage is TRBJ2-6; 9 bases map to TRBD2. Germline V gene data show CDR1 as KGHSH and CDR2 as LQKENI. V lost 0 bases, J lost 0 bases, and 9 bases stayed unmatched. There are 20 residues in the CDR3. The chain's CDR3 is CASSPPLAGPTVSGANVLTF. CDR3 in DNA: TGTGCCAGCTCACCACCGCTAGCGGGGCCAACTGTCTCTGGGGCCAACGTCCTGACTTTC. Full variable domain (rest looked up from reference TRBV18 and TRBJ2-6): NAGVMQNPRHLVRRRGQEARLRCSPMKGHSHVYWYRQLPEEGLKFMVYLQKENIIDESGMPKERFSAEFPKEGPSILRIQQVVRGDSAAYFCASSPPLAGPTVSGANVLTFGAGSRLTVL.

The chain is built from TRBV5-5 and TRBJ2-7, with D unclear. V was pared by 2 bases and J by 3 bases, with 12 bases between. Germline CDR1 is SGHKS and CDR2 is YYEKEE (reference sequence). The CDR3 has 14 residues. CDR3 coding DNA: TGTGCCAGCAGCTTACGCGGCGACGGCTACGAGCAGTACTTC. This gives the protein CASSLRGDGYEQYF. Together with reference TRBV5-5 and TRBJ2-7, the CDR3 gives the full variable domain: DAGVTQSPTHLIKTRGQQVTLRCSPISGHKSVSWYQQVLGQGPQFIFQYYEKEERGRGNFPDRFSARQFPNYSSELNVNALLLGDSALYLCASSLRGDGYEQYFGPGTRLTVT.

The chain recombines TRBV19 with TRBJ1-1, with D possibly being TRBD1 (5 bases). The CDR3 covers 11 residues. V shed 4 bases and J shed 11 bases, with 11 bases lying between them. Germline CDR1 is LNHDA and CDR2 is SQIVND (reference sequence). As DNA, the CDR3 is TGTGCCAGTAGTACCACGGGGGGGGCTTTCTTT. It specifies CASSTTGGAFF. Complete variable domain (other parts from reference TRBV19 and TRBJ1-1): DGGITQSPKYLFRKEGQNVTLSCEQNLNHDAMYWYRQDPGQGLRLIYYSQIVNDFQKGDIAEGYSVSREKKESFPLTVTSAQKNPTAFYLCASSTTGGAFFGQGTRLTVV.

CDR3 residues: CASSLYGNTDTQYF. The CDR3 DNA reads TGTGCCAGCAGCTTATACGGGAACACAGATACGCAGTATTTT. J is TRBJ2-3 and V is TRBV7-6; D possibly corresponds to TRBD2 (5 bases). V was clipped by 2 bases and J by 2 bases, with 8 bases between them. The CDR3 totals 14 residues. Germline CDR1 SGHVS, CDR2 FNYEAQ. Together with reference TRBV7-6 and TRBJ2-3, the CDR3 gives the full variable domain: GAGVSQSPRYKVTKRGQDVALRCDPISGHVSLYWYRQALGQGPEFLTYFNYEAQQDKSGLPNDRFSAERPEGSISTLTIQRTEQRDSAMYRCASSLYGNTDTQYFGPGTRLTVL.

The rearrangement uses TRBV27 and TRBJ2-1, with D perhaps TRBD1 (5 bases). CDR3 size: 15 residues. Trimming removed 2 bases at V and 6 bases at J, with 14 bases between. Germline V gives CDR1 MNHEY, CDR2 SMNVEV (reference sequence). The CDR3 is CASSLSRGWGNEQFF. In nucleotides, the CDR3 is TGTGCCAGCAGTTTAAGTAGGGGTTGGGGCAATGAGCAGTTCTTC.

The genes are TRBV6-5 and TRBJ1-2; a possible D gene is TRBD1 (5 bases). The CDR3 extends over 13 amino acids. CDR1 and CDR2 from the germline V gene are MNHEY and SVGAGI. Trimming stripped 11 bases from V and 7 bases from J, with 20 bases between. The CDR3 loop reads CAGLGRATGGYTF. In nucleotides, the CDR3 is TGTGCCGGCTTGGGGCGGGCGACGGGTGGCTACACCTTC.